The 13 T cell receptor beta chains below were found in one sample sequenced in a study of PD-1 blockade in classical Hodgkin lymphoma. Produced via immunoSEQ multiplex PCR; TCRdb's table is partial and in-frame only. The sample lists under 80,000 clones, roughly two thirds occurring once. Each and every patient relapsed after autologous stem cell transplantation, and patients got differing brentuximab vedotin exposure. Sequencing used peripheral blood mononuclear cells (PBMCs), obtained before the second cycle of nivolumab. These TCRs come from a human donor with classical Hodgkin lymphoma.

The V call is TRBV5-1, the J call TRBJ2-3; D is uncertain. Per the germline V gene, CDR1 is SGHRS and CDR2 is YFSETQ. With 5 bases removed from V and 8 bases from J, the gap between germline ends came to 9 bases. The CDR3 is 11 residues long. The CDR3 sequence: CASRAPSTQYF. The DNA of the CDR3 is TGCGCCAGCAGGGCCCCTTCTACGCAGTATTTT.

The chain joins TRBV27 to TRBJ2-2; D unclear. This CDR3 is 13 amino acids long. From germline, CDR1 is MNHEY and CDR2 SMNVEV (reference sequence). Between the trimmed V and J ends, which lost 3 bases and 6 bases, there was a span of 8 bases. The CDR3 protein is CASSFGSAGELFF. CDR3 nucleotide sequence: TGTGCCAGCAGTTTCGGTAGTGCCGGGGAGCTGTTTTTT.

This clone was observed a few times. Written as DNA, the CDR3 is TGTGCCAGCAGTGCCGAAACTAGCGGGAACAATGAGCAGTTCTTC. Translated: CASSAETSGNNEQFF. The rearrangement uses TRBV2 and TRBJ2-1, with TRBD2 matching over 10 bases. V lost 4 bases, J lost 5 bases, and 5 bases stayed unmatched. Germline V gene data show CDR1 as SNHLY and CDR2 as FYNNEI. The length of the CDR3 is 15 residues.

The DNA for the CDR3 is TGTGCCATCAGGCTAGCGGGTAGCACAGATACGCAGTATTTT. Its translation: CAIRLAGSTDTQYF. This chain joins TRBV10-3 and TRBJ2-3; the match to TRBD2 covers 8 bases. The CDR3 is made up of 14 amino acids. V lost 6 bases, J lost 0 bases, and 2 bases stayed unmatched. CDR1 ENHRY and CDR2 SYGVKD come from the germline V gene.

This clone was observed a handful of times. The chain carries TRBV5-6 and TRBJ2-7, with D possibly being TRBD1 (5 bases). V was trimmed by 5 bases and J by 3 bases, leaving 12 bases between them. The CDR3 sequence is 13 residues long. Germline CDR1 reads SGHDT; CDR2 reads YYEEEE. The CDR3 region has the DNA TGTGCCAGCAGTCTCGCAGGGAACTACGAGCAGTACTTC. It translates to CASSLAGNYEQYF. The variable domain in full, completed from reference TRBV5-6 and TRBJ2-7, reads DAGVTQSPTHLIKTRGQQVTLRCSPKSGHDTVSWYQQALGQGPQFIFQYYEEEERQRGNFPDRFSGHQFPNYSSELNVNALLLGDSALYLCASSLAGNYEQYFGPGTRLTVT.

This sequence joins TRBV29-1 and TRBJ1-2, with D tentatively TRBD1 (6 bases). Between the trimmed V and J ends, which lost 7 bases and 1 base, there was a span of 16 bases. The CDR3 consists of 14 residues. Germline CDR1 is SQVTM and CDR2 is ANQGSEA. CDR3 sequence: CSAPTGLDNYGYTF. In nucleotides, the CDR3 is TGCAGCGCGCCAACAGGGCTTGATAACTATGGCTACACCTTC.

J is TRBJ2-3 and V is TRBV9; weak D call: TRBD2 (5 bases). This CDR3 comprises 16 residues. The germline CDR1 and CDR2 sequences are SGDLS and YYNGEE. V was trimmed by 1 base and J by 1 base, leaving 13 bases between them. The CDR3 sequence is CASSVSLVGGTDTQYF. The DNA of the CDR3 is TGTGCCAGCAGCGTAAGTTTGGTCGGGGGCACAGATACGCAGTATTTT.

The chain recombines TRBV4-1 with TRBJ2-3; 14 bases align to TRBD2. The CDR3 spans 21 residues. With 0 bases clipped from V and 1 base from J, the junction kept 12 bases outside the gene matches. Germline V gene sequence: CDR1 MGHRA, CDR2 YSYEKL. CDR3: CASSQEGLRTSGGRRTDTQYF. In DNA, the CDR3 is TGCGCCAGCAGCCAAGAAGGGTTAAGGACTAGCGGGGGGCGTCGCACAGATACGCAGTATTTT.

The V call is TRBV6-1, the J call TRBJ1-2, with D possibly being TRBD1 (5 bases). This CDR3 comprises 11 residues. Trimming removed 3 bases from V and 7 bases from J, with 6 bases in between. Germline CDR1 and CDR2: MNHNS and SASEGT. The CDR3 is CASSEGGGYTF. CDR3 DNA sequence: TGTGCCAGCAGTGAGGGGGGTGGCTACACCTTC.

J is TRBJ2-1 and V is TRBV19, with TRBD2 identical over 8 bases. The V and J ends lost 7 bases and 0 bases, in that order; junction bases with no gene match: 17. CDR1 and CDR2 (germline): LNHDA, SQIVND (reference sequence). The CDR3 runs to 19 residues. The CDR3 protein is CASTLGGTWSGSSYNEQFF. DNA for the CDR3: TGTGCCAGTACTCTGGGAGGGACTTGGAGCGGGAGCTCCTACAATGAGCAGTTCTTC.

This clone occurred a few times. The same CDR3 is also encoded by other DNA sequences in this sample. The rearrangement links TRBV9 to TRBJ1-2; a possible D gene is TRBD1 (6 bases). Germline CDR1 and CDR2: SGDLS and YYNGEE. The CDR3 is made up of 13 amino acids. V was trimmed by 0 bases and J by 6 bases, leaving 9 bases between them. CDR3 in amino acids: CASSVDGGDGYTF. The CDR3, as DNA: TGTGCCAGCAGCGTAGACGGGGGCGATGGCTACACCTTC.

The chain combines TRBV5-1 with TRBJ1-5; 7 bases match TRBD1. The CDR3 runs 16 residues. Germline values: CDR1 SGHRS, CDR2 YFSETQ. V was pared by 1 base and J by 4 bases, with 8 bases of the junction left unmatched. The CDR3 spells CASSLRGTGENQPQHF. The DNA of the CDR3 is TGCGCCAGCAGCTTGAGAGGTACAGGGGAGAATCAGCCCCAGCATTTT.

The J gene is TRBJ1-1, the V gene TRBV10-2; tentative D call: TRBD1 (5 bases). V lost 4 bases and J 1 base, leaving 7 bases between the germline ends. The CDR3 loop spans 13 amino acids. CDR1 WSHSY and CDR2 SAAADI come from the germline V gene. The CDR3 bases are TGCGCCAGCAGTGTGGGGGGGAACACTGAAGCTTTCTTT. Residues: CASSVGGNTEAFF.